This T cell receptor (beta chain) was retrieved from a study of human T cells and chemical hapten exposure. About the research overall: Per-sample TCR yield variability stemmed mainly from small pooled library volume differences. Study-level findings and limits: Unchanged with DPC sensitization were TCRs above 1 in 1000 frequency.

CDR3 length: 14 residues. V trimming: 2 bases; J trimming: 3 bases; junction bases outside the gene matches: 3. The library tagged individual cDNA molecules with unique molecular identifiers. In the study's own analysis: Between about 23,224 and 700,000 TCRs appeared in each sample, and the median stood at roughly 100,000. TCRdb called the reads again in MiXCR, with one record for every CDR3 protein. The V and J calls and clone size are TCRdb's, not the authors'. The table shows around 120,000 distinct CDR3 sequences, with 8.5% occurring only once. The authors' total RNA extraction used unfractionated whole blood. This clonotype has just a few counts. The antigen is undetermined.

This sequence was found in a human donor in good health. Some clones in this sample may be carry-over from other donors' samples. Material: whole blood. V is TRBV12-3 or TRBV12-4 and J is TRBJ2-5, with 7 nucleotides matching TRBD2. CDR3 nucleotide sequence: TGTGCCAGCAGTTTACTCGCGGGAGAAGAGACCCAGTACTTC. Amino acid sequence: CASSLLAGEETQYF.